A selection of T cell receptor beta chains follows, all from one sample in a study of molecular identifiers for immune sequencing clone quantification. TCRdb re-called the PCR reads with MiXCR, one entry per CDR3 protein. The repertoire includes 85,000 to 100,000 distinct CDR3 sequences, about 24% of them detected once, and about 0.99% sits in the top ten. Sequenced: naive CD8+ T cells from blood, with Jurkat cell RNA spiked in. All receptors derive from a human donor in good health. Some libraries in this study had Jurkat cell RNA spiked in. The CDR3 runs from the conserved cysteine through the conserved F or W. A D gene is named only where the DNA matches it firmly. Size is stated for part of the rows, as once, few or many counts, or as a class when the clone is expanded.

v_gene	j_gene	abundance	d_gene	CDR3aa	CDR3nt
TRBV4-1	TRBJ2-1	NA	TRBD1	CASSQEGGPNEQFF	TGCGCCAGCAGCCAAGAAGGGGGCCCAAATGAGCAGTTCTTC
TRBV20-1	TRBJ2-1	NA	TRBD2	CSATSPRSGRVLKEQFF	TGCAGTGCGACGTCACCTCGTAGCGGGAGGGTATTGAAAGAGCAGTTCTTC
TRBV6-5	TRBJ1-2	many	TRBD1	CASTQTPGGHGYTF	TGTGCCAGCACCCAAACTCCAGGGGGCCATGGCTACACCTTC
TRBV27	TRBJ2-7	many	NA	CAISWRHGYEQYF	TGTGCCATCTCTTGGAGGCACGGGTACGAGCAGTACTTC
TRBV7-2	TRBJ2-3	many	NA	CASSLESVPTDTQYF	TGTGCCAGCAGCTTAGAATCTGTTCCCACAGATACGCAGTATTTT
TRBV7-9	TRBJ2-1	NA	TRBD2	CASSLGGGGSSYNEQFF	TGTGCCAGCAGCTTAGGGGGCGGCGGGAGCTCCTACAATGAGCAGTTCTTC
TRBV9	TRBJ2-7	NA	TRBD1	CASSVDQGARYEQYF	TGTGCCAGCAGCGTAGATCAGGGGGCGAGGTACGAGCAGTACTTC
TRBV3-1	TRBJ2-3	NA	TRBD2	CASSQDRKTSREVHTQYF	TGTGCCAGCAGCCAAGATCGCAAGACTAGCCGGGAGGTACATACGCAGTATTTT
TRBV27	TRBJ2-5	many	NA	CASSFRQPETQYF	TGTGCCAGCAGTTTTCGGCAGCCGGAGACCCAGTACTTC
TRBV6-5	TRBJ2-7	many	TRBD2	CASRRRQGLRLAGVYEQYF	TGTGCCAGCAGACGACGACAGGGGTTACGACTAGCGGGAGTATACGAGCAGTACTTC
TRBV6-1	TRBJ1-1	many	NA	CASSEANRRNTEAFF	TGTGCCAGCAGTGAAGCGAACCGCCGGAACACTGAAGCTTTCTTT
TRBV7-9	TRBJ2-1	NA	NA	CASSLGANEQFF	TGTGCCAGCAGCTTGGGGGCGAATGAGCAGTTCTTC
TRBV4-1	TRBJ2-1	many	TRBD1	CASSQIGQGRSNEQFF	TGCGCCAGCAGCCAAATCGGACAGGGGCGCTCGAATGAGCAGTTCTTC
TRBV4-1	TRBJ1-1	many	NA	CASSQDEDRLNTEAFF	TGCGCCAGCAGCCAAGACGAAGACAGGTTGAACACTGAAGCTTTCTTT
TRBV27	TRBJ2-4	many	NA	CASSLTATSYIQYF	TGTGCCAGCAGTTTAACCGCGACTAGTTACATTCAGTACTTC
TRBV6-2/TRBV6-3	TRBJ2-7	NA	TRBD2	CASSYEATGGYEQYF	TGTGCCAGCAGTTATGAGGCCACGGGGGGATACGAGCAGTACTTC
TRBV6-5	TRBJ1-5	many	TRBD1	CASSGTGLYQPQHF	TGTGCCAGCAGCGGGACAGGGCTTTATCAGCCCCAGCATTTT
TRBV5-1	TRBJ2-2	many	NA	CASSFEYGELFF	TGCGCCAGCAGCTTCGAGTACGGGGAGCTGTTTTTT
TRBV9	TRBJ1-1	many	TRBD1	CASSADAGTGVDEAFF	TGTGCCAGCAGCGCAGACGCCGGGACAGGGGTTGATGAAGCTTTCTTT
TRBV29-1	TRBJ1-4	many	NA	CSVEREKLFF	TGCAGCGTTGAACGCGAAAAACTGTTTTTT
TRBV4-1	TRBJ2-4	many	NA	CASSQAGIDQYF	TGCGCCAGCAGCCAAGCGGGGATCGATCAGTACTTC
TRBV7-9	TRBJ1-1	few	NA	CASSFSSEAFF	TGTGCCAGCAGCTTCAGCTCTGAAGCTTTCTTT
TRBV5-6	TRBJ2-3	many	NA	CASSLELHTDTQYF	TGTGCCAGCAGCTTGGAACTACACACAGATACGCAGTATTTT
TRBV2	TRBJ2-7	many	TRBD1	CASSPGQGWSYEQYF	TGTGCCAGCAGTCCTGGACAGGGTTGGTCCTACGAGCAGTACTTC
TRBV27	TRBJ2-3	many	NA	CASSPKTDTQYF	TGTGCCAGCAGTCCCAAGACAGATACGCAGTATTTT
TRBV29-1	TRBJ2-5	many	NA	CSVEVPTENQETQYF	TGCAGCGTTGAAGTCCCGACAGAAAACCAAGAGACCCAGTACTTC
TRBV12-3/TRBV12-4	TRBJ1-1	many	TRBD1	CASSLTGGGAEAFF	TGTGCCAGCAGTCTGACAGGGGGAGGGGCTGAAGCTTTCTTT
TRBV7-2	TRBJ2-2	NA	NA	CASSPEQGSNTGELFF	TGTGCCAGCAGCCCCGAACAGGGATCGAACACCGGGGAGCTGTTTTTT
TRBV28	TRBJ2-7	many	NA	CASSAVRVEQYF	TGTGCCAGCAGCGCCGTGCGGGTCGAGCAGTACTTC
TRBV7-9	TRBJ2-5	NA	NA	CASSSIRGTRESQYF	TGTGCGAGCAGCTCCATCAGGGGTACGAGAGAGAGCCAGTACTTC
TRBV7-6	TRBJ1-5	many	NA	CASSPLVGGGQPQHF	TGTGCCAGCAGCCCCCTGGTCGGGGGCGGTCAGCCCCAGCATTTT
TRBV5-6	TRBJ1-4	many	NA	CASSPGRANEKLFF	TGTGCCAGCAGCCCGGGGAGGGCTAATGAAAAACTGTTTTTT
TRBV3-1	TRBJ2-7	once	TRBD2	CANSPRGGSGGYEQYF	TGTGCCAACAGCCCACGGGGGGGTAGCGGAGGATACGAGCAGTACTTC
TRBV3-1	TRBJ2-3	few	TRBD1	CASSEDRGTDTQYF	TGTGCCAGCAGCGAGGACAGGGGGACAGATACGCAGTATTTT
TRBV9	TRBJ2-1	NA	NA	CASSDGGLYNEQFF	TGTGCCAGCAGCGACGGGGGGCTCTACAATGAGCAGTTCTTC
TRBV4-3	TRBJ1-5	many	NA	CASSQDWRARQPQHF	TGCGCCAGCAGCCAAGATTGGCGAGCGAGGCAGCCCCAGCATTTT
TRBV11-2	TRBJ2-1	few	TRBD2	CASSFNSGGAHNEQFF	TGTGCCAGCAGCTTTAATAGCGGGGGGGCTCACAATGAGCAGTTCTTC
TRBV2	TRBJ2-3	many	NA	CASSDKGKVTDTQYF	TGTGCCAGCAGTGATAAAGGGAAGGTCACAGATACGCAGTATTTT
TRBV5-4	TRBJ1-1	few	NA	CASSLDKVPTEAFF	TGTGCCAGCAGCTTGGACAAAGTGCCCACTGAAGCTTTCTTT
TRBV27	TRBJ2-5	many	TRBD1	CASSPLPGQEETQYF	TGTGCCAGCAGCCCTCTACCGGGACAGGAAGAGACCCAGTACTTC
TRBV6-1	TRBJ2-3	many	TRBD2	CASSGQTSATDTQYF	TGTGCCAGCAGTGGTCAGACTAGCGCCACAGATACGCAGTATTTT
TRBV20-1	TRBJ2-7	many	NA	CSARDHKVSYEQYF	TGCAGTGCTAGAGATCATAAGGTTTCCTACGAGCAGTACTTC
TRBV27	TRBJ2-7	NA	TRBD1	CASSLFTGGAYEQYF	TGTGCCAGCAGTTTATTTACAGGGGGCGCCTACGAGCAGTACTTC
TRBV5-1	TRBJ2-1	NA	TRBD1	CASSGGQGSYNEQFF	TGCGCCAGCAGCGGCGGACAGGGTTCCTACAATGAGCAGTTCTTC
TRBV10-3	TRBJ1-5	NA	NA	CAISEYSNQPQHF	TGTGCCATCAGTGAGTATAGCAATCAGCCCCAGCATTTT
TRBV7-9	TRBJ2-2	many	TRBD2	CASSIRPGLHNTGELFF	TGTGCCAGCAGCATCCGTCCGGGACTACATAACACCGGGGAGCTGTTTTTT
TRBV30	TRBJ2-1	NA	TRBD2	CAWSDPSHLVAGVYNEQFF	TGTGCCTGGAGTGACCCCAGCCACTTGGTAGCGGGAGTTTACAATGAGCAGTTCTTC
TRBV18	TRBJ1-5	many	TRBD1	CASSPNPGQGYSNQPQHF	TGTGCCAGCTCACCAAACCCGGGACAGGGGTATAGCAATCAGCCCCAGCATTTT
TRBV25-1	TRBJ1-1	many	NA	CASSGTGPNTEAFF	TGTGCCAGCAGTGGTACAGGGCCGAACACTGAAGCTTTCTTT
TRBV5-1	TRBJ1-5	many	NA	CASRQDSYQPQHF	TGCGCCAGCAGACAGGACAGCTATCAGCCCCAGCATTTT
TRBV19	TRBJ2-7	few	NA	CASSIDHRHGSYEQYF	TGTGCCAGTAGTATAGATCACCGACATGGGTCCTACGAGCAGTACTTC
TRBV30	TRBJ2-3	NA	TRBD2	CAWSVVGGVSATQYF	TGTGCCTGGAGTGTTGTTGGGGGGGTATCCGCTACGCAGTATTTT
TRBV6-2/TRBV6-3	TRBJ2-5	NA	TRBD2	CASSYPLAGVNQETPYF	TGTGCCAGCAGTTATCCCCTAGCGGGAGTAAACCAAGAGACCCCGTACTTC
TRBV28	TRBJ2-2	NA	NA	CASSFRATGELFF	TGTGCCAGCAGTTTTCGTGCGACGGGGGAGCTGTTTTTT